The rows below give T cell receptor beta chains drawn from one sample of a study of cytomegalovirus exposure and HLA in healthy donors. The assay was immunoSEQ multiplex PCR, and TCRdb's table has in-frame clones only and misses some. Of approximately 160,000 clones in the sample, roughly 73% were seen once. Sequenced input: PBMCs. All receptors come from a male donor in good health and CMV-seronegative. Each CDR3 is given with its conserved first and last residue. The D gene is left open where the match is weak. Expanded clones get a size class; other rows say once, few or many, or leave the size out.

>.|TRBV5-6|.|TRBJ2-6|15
TGTGCCAGCAGCTTTCCGGGGTCCGGGGCCAACGTCCTGACTTTC
CASSFPGSGANVLTF
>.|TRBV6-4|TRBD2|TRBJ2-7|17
TGTGCCAGCAGTGACGCGGGAGACAGACCGGTCTCCTACGAGCAGTACTTC
CASSDAGDRPVSYEQYF
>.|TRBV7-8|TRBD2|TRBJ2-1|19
TGTGCCAGCAGCTTACCGAGACTAGCGGGAGGAAGCTCCTACAATGAGCAGTTCTTC
CASSLPRLAGGSSYNEQFF
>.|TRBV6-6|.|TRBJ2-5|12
TGTGCCAGCGTCAGCGGGCAAGAGAGCCAGTACTTC
CASVSGQESQYF
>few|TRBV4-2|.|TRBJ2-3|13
TGTGCCAGCAGCCAAAGCCTTGCAGATACGCAGTATTTT
CASSQSLADTQYF
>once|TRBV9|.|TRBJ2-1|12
TGTGCCAGCAGCCAACAGGGCGGTGAGCAGTTCTTC
CASSQQGGEQFF
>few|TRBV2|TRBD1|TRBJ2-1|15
TGTGCCAGCAGTGCTGACAGGGGGCCTTACAATGAGCAGTTCTTC
CASSADRGPYNEQFF
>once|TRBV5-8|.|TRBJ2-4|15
TGTGCCAGCAGCTTGCAGGGTAGCGCCAAAAACATTCAGTACTTC
CASSLQGSAKNIQYF
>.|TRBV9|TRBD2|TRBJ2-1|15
TGTGCCAGCAGCGGGACTAGCGGAACCTACAATGAGCAGTTCTTC
CASSGTSGTYNEQFF
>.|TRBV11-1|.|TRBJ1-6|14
TGTGCCAGCAGCTTAGCGGACTGGAGTTCACCCCTCCACTTT
CASSLADWSSPLHF
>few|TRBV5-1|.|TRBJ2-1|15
TGCGCCAGCAGCTTGGCCGACAGGTTATCCAGTGAGCAGTTCTTC
CASSLADRLSSEQFF
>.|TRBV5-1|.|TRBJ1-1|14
TGCGCCAGCAGCTTCGAAACAGCGAACACTGAAGCTTTCTTT
CASSFETANTEAFF
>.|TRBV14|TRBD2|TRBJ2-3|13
TGTGCCAGCAGCCAAGACAGGGCGGGGGGCAAGCATTTT
CASSQDRAGGKHF
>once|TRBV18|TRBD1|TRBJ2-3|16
TGTGCCAGCTCACCCCAAGGACAGGGATCTACAGATACGCAGTATTTT
CASSPQGQGSTDTQYF
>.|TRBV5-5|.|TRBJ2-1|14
TGTGCCAGCAGCTTAAGCGGCGGGTACAATGAGCAGTTCTTC
CASSLSGGYNEQFF
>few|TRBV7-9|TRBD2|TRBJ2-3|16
TGTGCCAGCAGCTTAAGGGCTAGCGGGAGGGTGGATACGCAGTATTTT
CASSLRASGRVDTQYF
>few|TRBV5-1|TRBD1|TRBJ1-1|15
TGCGCCAGCAGCAGACAGGGACGGCCAAACACTGAAGCTTTCTTT
CASSRQGRPNTEAFF
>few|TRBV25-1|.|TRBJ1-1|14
TGTGCCAGCAGTGACTACAATTCCGGGGGGGCGGCTTTCTTT
CASSDYNSGGAAFF
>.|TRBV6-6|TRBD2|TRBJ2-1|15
TGTGCCAGCAGCCGACTAGCGGGAGTGCTCAATGAGCAGTTCTTC
CASSRLAGVLNEQFF
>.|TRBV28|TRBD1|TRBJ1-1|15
TGTGCCAGCAGCGCCCCCGGCAGGGGGCGCACTGAAGCTTTCTTT
CASSAPGRGRTEAFF
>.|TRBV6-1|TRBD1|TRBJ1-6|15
TGTGCCAGCAGTGGGGAACAGGGGGCGGGATCACCCCCCCACTTT
CASSGEQGAGSPPHF
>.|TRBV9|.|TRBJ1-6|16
TGTGCCAGCAGCGCGGACAGCTCCCCTCGGAATTCACCCCTCCACTTT
CASSADSSPRNSPLHF
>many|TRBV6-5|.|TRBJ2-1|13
TGTGCCAGCTCACCGGGAGAGGTCAATGAGCAGTTCTTC
CASSPGEVNEQFF
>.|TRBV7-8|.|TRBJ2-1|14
TGTGCCAGCAGCTTATTCGTTAGCGTCAATGAGCAGTTCTTC
CASSLFVSVNEQFF
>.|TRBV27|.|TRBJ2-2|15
TGTGCCAGCAGACAGGGCTCTGCGCAGGACGGGGAGCTGTTTTTT
CASRQGSAQDGELFF
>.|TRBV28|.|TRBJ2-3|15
TGTGCCAGCAGTGGGGCGGGACTTAACACAGATACGCAGTATTTT
CASSGAGLNTDTQYF
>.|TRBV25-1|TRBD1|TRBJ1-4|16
TGTGCCAGCAGTGCAGACAGGGGATTCGCTAATGAAAAACTGTTTTTT
CASSADRGFANEKLFF
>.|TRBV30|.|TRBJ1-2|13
TGTGCCTGGAACGCAGGGGCGCCGCGAGGCTACACCTTC
CAWNAGAPRGYTF
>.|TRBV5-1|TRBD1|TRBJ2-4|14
TGCGCCACCGGGACAGGCACAAAAGGGGACATTCAGTACTTC
CATGTGTKGDIQYF
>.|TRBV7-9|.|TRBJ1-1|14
TGTGCCATTGGGGCGGGGGGAGTTAACACTGAAGCTTTCTTT
CAIGAGGVNTEAFF
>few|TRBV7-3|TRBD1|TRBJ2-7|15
TGTGCCAGCAGCTTAACGTCACAGGGGCCCTACGAGCAGTACTTC
CASSLTSQGPYEQYF